Sequencing of this T cell receptor beta chain was carried out in a study of blood T cell repertoires in COVID-19. Study context: Sites in the United States, Italy and Spain provided acute and convalescent COVID-19 samples. PBMCs, B-cell-depleted T cells, or T cells provided the cDNA or gDNA that made up the material.

Germline-derived CDR1 and CDR2 are SGHNT and YYREEE (reference sequence). Trimming removed 0 bases at V and 0 bases at J, with 4 bases between. The CDR3 contains 15 residues. The table lists this clone with a count of one. The method was immunoSEQ multiplex PCR; TCRdb's version includes in-frame clones alone and lacks a portion of them. The sample has approximately 92,000 clones; about three quarters are singletons. The specimen sequenced was peripheral blood. The sequence derives from a middle-aged man who had recovered from COVID-19. V is TRBV5-4 and J is TRBJ1-6; D unclear. The CDR3 nucleotides read TGTGCCAGCAGCTTGGAGAGCTCCTATAATTCACCCCTCCACTTT. Translation: CASSLESSYNSPLHF.